This TCR beta chain was captured in a study of blood T cell repertoires in COVID-19. The overall study: Acute and convalescent COVID-19 samples came from the United States, Italy and Spain. PBMCs, B-cell-depleted T cells, or T cells were the source of the cDNA or gDNA that made up the material.

The repertoire was sequenced with immunoSEQ multiplex PCR; TCRdb's copy has only in-frame clones and lacks some. The sample has tens of thousands of clones, roughly 80% seen once. The sequence was collected from a woman aged 55-69 years with acute or convalescent COVID-19. The specimen was peripheral blood.

This chain's CDR3 is CASSLGASGINEQFF. The CDR3 DNA sequence: TGTGCCAGCAGCCTCGGGGCTAGCGGAATCAATGAGCAGTTCTTC. The V gene is TRBV5-4, the J gene TRBJ2-1; 7 nucleotides agree with TRBD2. The V and J ends lost 4 bases and 6 bases, in that order; junction bases with no gene match: 10. Per the germline V gene, CDR1 is SGHNT and CDR2 is YYREEE (reference sequence). This CDR3 region has 15 residues.